This T cell receptor (beta chain) was recorded in a study of T cells after posttransplantation cyclophosphamide (dated by TCRdb to the mid-2010s). In terms of the full investigation: Using TRB sequencing, the study followed how the T cell repertoire reconstituted after myeloablative bone marrow transplantation in which posttransplantation cyclophosphamide served as GVHD prophylaxis. Public TRB sequences were compared against a database of over 3,600 sequences linked to responses to pathogens, tumor antigens, self-antigens and alloantigens. Samples from roughly 32 PTCy-treated patients, along with samples from 16 of their related bone marrow donors, underwent antigen receptor sequencing. Because TRA and TRB clonality correlated tightly in roughly nine samples, the subsequent TCR analyses were limited to TRB only. In 3 patients, up to about 3 additional blood samples taken between 2 and 5.2 years after transplant also underwent TRB sequencing, as did pretransplant blood from 4 patients. Blood from all 30 or so PTCy patients with 1-year posttransplant specimens was subjected to TRB sequencing.

To note about this clone: Its specific antigen is unknown. Base qualities are missing; no much larger clone stands one base away.

Genomic DNA was used for TRB sequencing, which was performed with the immunoSEQ assay at survey resolution or with the hsTCRB kit. In the original analysis: The immunoSEQ software handled the initial read processing, while the LymphoSeq R package was used for the repertoire analyses. Clonality was computed as 1 minus normalized Shannon entropy; Gini coefficient was also calculated for each TRB dataset. To infer phenotypes in unsorted samples, TRB sequences from sorted subsets of the recipient or donor were mapped onto the unsorted samples of the same recipient. The source is immuneACCESS, and TCRdb retained only in-frame sequences with V and J called. Part of the clones is not carried over; for the studies checked, unresolved V genes explain less than half of this, and the remainder is unexplained. V and J calls and clone size are as listed in that table; D and trimming were resolved from the DNA. The sample data list 28,000 or so clones, and 86% of these were observed just once. Clones ranked in the top ten supply around 3.5% of the sample.

Related bone marrow donors provided peripheral blood samples on the day of marrow donation. Peripheral blood and bone marrow mononuclear cells were isolated by Ficoll-Hypaque density centrifugation and were cryopreserved. CDR1 LNHNV and CDR2 YYDKDF are derived from the germline V gene (reference sequence). Relative to germline, V is 0 bases shorter and J is 11 bases shorter, with 19 bases between their ends. The CDR3 numbers 15 residues from cysteine through phenylalanine. Just CDR3 DNA is preserved here, 45 bases in frame from base 1. Overall results and qualifications from the work: Across about 40 patients, TRB clonality was highly associated with recipient CMV seropositivity and CMV reactivation, and PTCy diversity was similar to diversity in CNI/methotrexate controls. The TRB repertoires of T cells infiltrating skin or GI tract showed only limited overlap with the TRB repertoires of T cells in blood. Donor-recipient similarity was low at 1-2 months but increased during the first year, and donor CD8+ memory clones often dominated later blood repertoires.

The chain links TRBV15 with TRBJ2-5, and TRBD2 may be the D gene, going by 5 matching bases. The sequence was obtained from a man aged 45-65 years. Sequenced sample: PBMCs. CDR3 reads: CATSRDGVSYGEQYF. At the DNA level, the sequence is TGTGCCACCAGCAGAGATGGAGTTTCCTACGGGGAGCAGTACTTC.